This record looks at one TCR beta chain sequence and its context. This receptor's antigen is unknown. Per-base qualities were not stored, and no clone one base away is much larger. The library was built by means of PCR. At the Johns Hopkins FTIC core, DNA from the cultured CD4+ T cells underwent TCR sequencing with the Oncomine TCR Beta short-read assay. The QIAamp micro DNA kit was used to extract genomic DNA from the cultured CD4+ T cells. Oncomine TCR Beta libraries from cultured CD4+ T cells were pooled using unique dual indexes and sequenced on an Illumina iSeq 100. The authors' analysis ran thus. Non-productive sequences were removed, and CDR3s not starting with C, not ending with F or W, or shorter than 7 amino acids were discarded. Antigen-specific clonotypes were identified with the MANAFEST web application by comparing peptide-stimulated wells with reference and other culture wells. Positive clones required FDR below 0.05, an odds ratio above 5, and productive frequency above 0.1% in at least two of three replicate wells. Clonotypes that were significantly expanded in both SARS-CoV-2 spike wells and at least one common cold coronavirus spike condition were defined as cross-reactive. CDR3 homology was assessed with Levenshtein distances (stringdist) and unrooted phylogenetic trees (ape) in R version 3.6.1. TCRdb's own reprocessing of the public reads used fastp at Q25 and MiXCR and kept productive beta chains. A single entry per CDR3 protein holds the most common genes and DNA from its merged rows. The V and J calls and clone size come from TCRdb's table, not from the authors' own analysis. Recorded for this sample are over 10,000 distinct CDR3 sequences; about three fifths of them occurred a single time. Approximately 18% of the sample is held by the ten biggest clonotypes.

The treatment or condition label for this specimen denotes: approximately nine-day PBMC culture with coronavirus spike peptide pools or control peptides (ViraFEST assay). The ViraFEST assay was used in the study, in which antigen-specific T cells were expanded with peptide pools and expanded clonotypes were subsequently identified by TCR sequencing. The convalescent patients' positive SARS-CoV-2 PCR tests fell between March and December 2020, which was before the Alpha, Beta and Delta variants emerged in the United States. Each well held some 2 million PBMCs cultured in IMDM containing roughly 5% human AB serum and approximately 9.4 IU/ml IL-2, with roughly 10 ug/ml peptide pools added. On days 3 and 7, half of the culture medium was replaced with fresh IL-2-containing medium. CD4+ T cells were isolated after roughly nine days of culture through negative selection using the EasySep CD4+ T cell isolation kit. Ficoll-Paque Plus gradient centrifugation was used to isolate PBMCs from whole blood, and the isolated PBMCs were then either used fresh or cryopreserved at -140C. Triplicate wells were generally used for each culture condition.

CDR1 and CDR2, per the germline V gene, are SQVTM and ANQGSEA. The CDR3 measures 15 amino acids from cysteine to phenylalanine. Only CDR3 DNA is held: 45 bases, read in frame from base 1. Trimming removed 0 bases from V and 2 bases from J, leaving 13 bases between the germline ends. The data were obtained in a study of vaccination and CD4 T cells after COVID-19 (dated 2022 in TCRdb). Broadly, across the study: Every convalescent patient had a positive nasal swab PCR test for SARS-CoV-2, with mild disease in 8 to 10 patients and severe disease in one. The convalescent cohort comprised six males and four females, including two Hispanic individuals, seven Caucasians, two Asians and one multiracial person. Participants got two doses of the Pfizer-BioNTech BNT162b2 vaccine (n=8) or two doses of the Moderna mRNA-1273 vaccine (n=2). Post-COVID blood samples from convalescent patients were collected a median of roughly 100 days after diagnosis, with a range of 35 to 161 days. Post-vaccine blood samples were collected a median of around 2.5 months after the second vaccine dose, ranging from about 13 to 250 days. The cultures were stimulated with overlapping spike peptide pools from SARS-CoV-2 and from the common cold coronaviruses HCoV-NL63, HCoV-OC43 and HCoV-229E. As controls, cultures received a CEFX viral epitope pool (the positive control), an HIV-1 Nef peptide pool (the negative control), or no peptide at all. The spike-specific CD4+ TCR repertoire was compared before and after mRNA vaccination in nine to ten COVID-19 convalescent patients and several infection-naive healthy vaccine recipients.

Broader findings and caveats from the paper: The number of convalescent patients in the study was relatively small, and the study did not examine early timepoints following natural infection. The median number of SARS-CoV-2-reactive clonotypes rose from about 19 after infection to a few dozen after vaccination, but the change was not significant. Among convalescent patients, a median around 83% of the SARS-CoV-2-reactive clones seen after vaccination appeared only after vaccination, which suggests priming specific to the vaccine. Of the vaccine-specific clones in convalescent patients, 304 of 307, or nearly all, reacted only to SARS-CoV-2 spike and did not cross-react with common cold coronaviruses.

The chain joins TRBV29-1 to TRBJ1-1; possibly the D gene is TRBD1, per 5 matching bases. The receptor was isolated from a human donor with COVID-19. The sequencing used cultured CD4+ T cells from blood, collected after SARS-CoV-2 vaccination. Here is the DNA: TGCAGCGTTGAAGATCAAGGGGCCATTAACACTGAAGCTTTCTTT. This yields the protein CSVEDQGAINTEAFF.